This TCR beta chain appears in the sequencing data of a study of blood T cell repertoires in COVID-19. Study at large: The samples span acute and convalescent COVID-19 from the United States, Italy and Spain. PBMCs, B-cell-depleted T cells, or T cells were the source of the cDNA or gDNA that made up the material.

Study processing details: From reference gene primer amplification, estimates of nucleated cell counts were derived. Sequencing used immunoSEQ multiplex PCR; TCRdb keeps in-frame clones, though not all of them. That table is the source of V, J and clone size, and D and trimming were worked out from the DNA. The profile shows 250,000 to 300,000 clones, roughly 88% of them singletons. Germline lookup yields CDR1 SNHLY and CDR2 FYNNEI. V lost 5 bases, J lost 6 bases, and 9 bases stayed unmatched. The CDR3 spans 14 residues. Sequencing was performed on peripheral blood. This sequence joins TRBV2 and TRBJ2-7, with 8 bases lining up with TRBD2. The sequence came from a woman aged 70 to 79 with acute or convalescent COVID-19. In nucleotides, the CDR3 is TGTGCCAGCAGTTTCCTTACTAGCGGCACCGAGCAGTACTTC. Translation gives CASSFLTSGTEQYF.